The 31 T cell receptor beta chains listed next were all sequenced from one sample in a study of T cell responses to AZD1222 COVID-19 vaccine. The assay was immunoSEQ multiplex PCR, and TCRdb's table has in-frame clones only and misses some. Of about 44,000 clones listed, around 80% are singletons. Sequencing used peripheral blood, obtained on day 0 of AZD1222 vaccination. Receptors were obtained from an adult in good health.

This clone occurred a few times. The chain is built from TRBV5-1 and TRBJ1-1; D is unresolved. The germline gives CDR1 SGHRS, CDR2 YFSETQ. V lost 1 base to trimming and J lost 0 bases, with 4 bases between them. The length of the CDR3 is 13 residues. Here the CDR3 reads CASSLRLNTEAFF. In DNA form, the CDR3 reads TGCGCCAGCAGCTTGAGGTTGAACACTGAAGCTTTCTTT.

The CDR3 DNA sequence: TGTGCCAGCAGCCCGCTGGCGGTCTCCTACGAGCAGTACTTC. The encoded protein is CASSPLAVSYEQYF. The V call is TRBV5-6, the J call TRBJ2-7; D is unclear. Per the germline V gene, CDR1 is SGHDT and CDR2 is YYEEEE. This CDR3 region has 14 residues. The germline V and J ends were trimmed by 4 bases and 0 bases, with 11 bases remaining between them.

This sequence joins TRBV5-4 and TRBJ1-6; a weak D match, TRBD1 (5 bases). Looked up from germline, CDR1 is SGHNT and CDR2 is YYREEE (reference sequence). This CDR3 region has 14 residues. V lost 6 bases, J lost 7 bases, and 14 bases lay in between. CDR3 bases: TGTGCCAGCAACAGGAAGGGTGAGAATTCACCCCTCCACTTT. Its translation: CASNRKGENSPLHF.

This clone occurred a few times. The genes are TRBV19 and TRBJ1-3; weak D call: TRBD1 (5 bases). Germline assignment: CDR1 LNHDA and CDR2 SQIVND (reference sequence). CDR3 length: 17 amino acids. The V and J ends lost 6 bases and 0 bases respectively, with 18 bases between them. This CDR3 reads CASRSQKGSYSGNTIYF. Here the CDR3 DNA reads TGTGCCAGTAGAAGCCAGAAGGGGTCCTACTCTGGAAACACCATATATTTT.

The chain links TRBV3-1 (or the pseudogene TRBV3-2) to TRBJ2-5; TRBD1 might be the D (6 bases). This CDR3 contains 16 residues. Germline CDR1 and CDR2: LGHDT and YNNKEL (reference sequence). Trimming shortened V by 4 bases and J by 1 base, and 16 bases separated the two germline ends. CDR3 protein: CASSPKPPTGQETQYF. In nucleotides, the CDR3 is TGTGCCAGCAGCCCCAAGCCGCCGACAGGCCAAGAGACCCAGTACTTC.

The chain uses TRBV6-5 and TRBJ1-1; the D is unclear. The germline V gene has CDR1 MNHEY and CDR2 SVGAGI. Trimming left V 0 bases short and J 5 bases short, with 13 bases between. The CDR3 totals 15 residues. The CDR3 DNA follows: TGTGCCAGCAGTTACTCAGGCACCCTGGGGACTGAAGCTTTCTTT. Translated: CASSYSGTLGTEAFF.

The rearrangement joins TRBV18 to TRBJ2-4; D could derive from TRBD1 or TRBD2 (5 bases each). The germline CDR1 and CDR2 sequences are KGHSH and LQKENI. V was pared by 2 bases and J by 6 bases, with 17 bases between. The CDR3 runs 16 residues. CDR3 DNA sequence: TGTGCCAGCTCACCATCTGGCCCCCCGGGGCGAAACATTCAGTACTTC. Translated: CASSPSGPPGRNIQYF. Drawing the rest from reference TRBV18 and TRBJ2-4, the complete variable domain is NAGVMQNPRHLVRRRGQEARLRCSPMKGHSHVYWYRQLPEEGLKFMVYLQKENIIDESGMPKERFSAEFPKEGPSILRIQQVVRGDSAAYFCASSPSGPPGRNIQYFGAGTRLSVL.

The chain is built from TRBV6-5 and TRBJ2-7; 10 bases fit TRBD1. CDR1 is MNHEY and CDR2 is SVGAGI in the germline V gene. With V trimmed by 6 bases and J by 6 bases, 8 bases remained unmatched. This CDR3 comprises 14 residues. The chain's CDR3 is CASRYSGTGAEQYF. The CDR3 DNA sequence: TGTGCCAGCAGATATTCCGGGACAGGGGCCGAGCAGTACTTC.

CDR3 in amino acids: CASSLAIGGHGYTF. DNA of the CDR3: TGTGCCAGCAGCTTAGCGATAGGGGGTCATGGCTACACCTTC. The chain couples TRBV7-9 to TRBJ1-2, with D tentatively TRBD1 (6 bases). The ends were cut back, 0 bases at V and 6 bases at J, with 11 bases in the middle. Germline V gene lookup returns CDR1 SEHNR and CDR2 FQNEAQ (reference sequence). This CDR3 contains 14 residues.

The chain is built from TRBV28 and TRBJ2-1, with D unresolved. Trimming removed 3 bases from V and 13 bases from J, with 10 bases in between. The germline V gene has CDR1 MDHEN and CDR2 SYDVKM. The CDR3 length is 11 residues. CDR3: CASSLLQEQFF. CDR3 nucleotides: TGTGCCAGCAGTTTGCTCCAAGAACAGTTCTTC.

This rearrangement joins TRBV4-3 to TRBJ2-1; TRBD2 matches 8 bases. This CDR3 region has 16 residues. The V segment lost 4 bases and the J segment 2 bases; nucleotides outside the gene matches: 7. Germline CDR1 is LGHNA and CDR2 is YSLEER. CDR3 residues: CASSPSAGGTYNEQFF. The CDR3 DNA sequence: TGCGCCAGCAGCCCGTCGGCGGGGGGCACCTACAATGAGCAGTTCTTC.

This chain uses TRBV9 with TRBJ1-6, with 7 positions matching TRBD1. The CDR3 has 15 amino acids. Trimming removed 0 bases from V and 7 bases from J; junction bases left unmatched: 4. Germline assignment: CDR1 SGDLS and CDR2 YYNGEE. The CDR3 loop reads CASSVAPGGNSPLHF. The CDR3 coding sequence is TGTGCCAGCAGCGTAGCTCCAGGGGGGAATTCACCCCTCCACTTT.

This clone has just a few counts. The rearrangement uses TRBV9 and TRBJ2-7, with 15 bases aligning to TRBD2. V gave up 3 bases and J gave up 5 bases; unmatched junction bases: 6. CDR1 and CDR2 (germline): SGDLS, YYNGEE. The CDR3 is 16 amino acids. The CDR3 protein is CASSAGTSGGWDEQYF. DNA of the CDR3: TGTGCCAGCAGCGCCGGGACTAGCGGGGGGTGGGACGAGCAGTACTTC.

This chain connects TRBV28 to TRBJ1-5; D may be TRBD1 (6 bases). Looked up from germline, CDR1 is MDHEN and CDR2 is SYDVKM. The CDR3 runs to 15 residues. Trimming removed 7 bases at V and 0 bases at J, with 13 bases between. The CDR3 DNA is TGTGCCAGCACCCCAGGGGCCTATAGCAATCAGCCCCAGCATTTT. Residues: CASTPGAYSNQPQHF.

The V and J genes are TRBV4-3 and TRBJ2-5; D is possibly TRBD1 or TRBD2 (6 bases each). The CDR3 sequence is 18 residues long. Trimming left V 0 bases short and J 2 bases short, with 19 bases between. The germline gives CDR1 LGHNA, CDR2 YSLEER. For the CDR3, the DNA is TGCGCCAGCAGCCAAGATGGGGGGCCGGGACGGATACAAGAGACCCAGTACTTC. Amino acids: CASSQDGGPGRIQETQYF.

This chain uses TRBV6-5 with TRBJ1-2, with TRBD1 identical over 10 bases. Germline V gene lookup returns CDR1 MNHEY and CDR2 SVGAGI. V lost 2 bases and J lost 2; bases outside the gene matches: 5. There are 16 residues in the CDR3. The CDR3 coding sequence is TGTGCCAGCAGTTACGTCCGGACAGGGGGGAACTATGGCTACACCTTC. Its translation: CASSYVRTGGNYGYTF.

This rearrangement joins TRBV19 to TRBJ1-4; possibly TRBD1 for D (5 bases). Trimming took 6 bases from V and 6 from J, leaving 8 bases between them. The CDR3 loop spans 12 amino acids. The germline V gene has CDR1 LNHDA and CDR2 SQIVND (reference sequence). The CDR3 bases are TGTGCCAGTAGCCAGGGCTATGAAAAACTGTTTTTT. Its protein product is CASSQGYEKLFF.

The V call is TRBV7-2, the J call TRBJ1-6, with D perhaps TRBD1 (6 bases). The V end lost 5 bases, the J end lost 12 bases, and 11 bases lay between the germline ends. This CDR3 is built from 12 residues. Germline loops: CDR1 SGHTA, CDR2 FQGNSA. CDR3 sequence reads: CASSPVGQPLHF. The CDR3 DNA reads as TGTGCCAGCAGCCCAGTGGGACAACCCCTCCACTTT.

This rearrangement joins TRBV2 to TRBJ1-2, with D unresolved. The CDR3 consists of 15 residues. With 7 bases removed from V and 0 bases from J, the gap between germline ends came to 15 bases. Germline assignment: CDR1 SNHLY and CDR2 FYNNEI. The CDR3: CASTLDGSANYGYTF. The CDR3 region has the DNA TGTGCCAGCACCCTGGACGGTTCAGCTAACTATGGCTACACCTTC.

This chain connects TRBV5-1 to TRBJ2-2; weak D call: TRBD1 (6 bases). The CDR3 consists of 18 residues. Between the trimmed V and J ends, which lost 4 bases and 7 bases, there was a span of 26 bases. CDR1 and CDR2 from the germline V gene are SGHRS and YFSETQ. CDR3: CASSAQGTGPGDDGELFF. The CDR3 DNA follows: TGCGCCAGCAGCGCCCAAGGAACAGGGCCCGGGGATGACGGGGAGCTGTTTTTT.

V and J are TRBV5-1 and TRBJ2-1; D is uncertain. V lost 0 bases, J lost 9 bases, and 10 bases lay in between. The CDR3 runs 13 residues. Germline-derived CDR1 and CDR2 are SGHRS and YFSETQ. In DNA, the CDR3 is TGCGCCAGCAGCTTGGCAGAAGCTGGTGAGCAGTTCTTC. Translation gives CASSLAEAGEQFF.

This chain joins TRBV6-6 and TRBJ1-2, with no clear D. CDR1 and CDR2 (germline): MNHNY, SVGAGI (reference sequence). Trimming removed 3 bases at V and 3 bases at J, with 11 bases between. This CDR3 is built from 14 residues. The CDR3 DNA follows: TGTGCCAGCAGTTATCAACGGATTTACTATGGCTACACCTTC. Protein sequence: CASSYQRIYYGYTF.

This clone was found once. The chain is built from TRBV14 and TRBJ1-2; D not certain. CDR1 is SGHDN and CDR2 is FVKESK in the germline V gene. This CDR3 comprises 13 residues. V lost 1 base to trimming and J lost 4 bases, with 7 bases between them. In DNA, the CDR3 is TGTGCCAGCAGCCAAGTATACTCCTATGGCTACACCTTC. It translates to CASSQVYSYGYTF.

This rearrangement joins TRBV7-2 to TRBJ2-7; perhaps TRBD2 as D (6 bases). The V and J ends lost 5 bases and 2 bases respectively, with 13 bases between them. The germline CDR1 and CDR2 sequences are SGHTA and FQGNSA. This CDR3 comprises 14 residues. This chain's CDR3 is CASSPPGVPYEQYF. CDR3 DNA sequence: TGTGCCAGCAGCCCGCCGGGGGTTCCCTACGAGCAGTACTTC.

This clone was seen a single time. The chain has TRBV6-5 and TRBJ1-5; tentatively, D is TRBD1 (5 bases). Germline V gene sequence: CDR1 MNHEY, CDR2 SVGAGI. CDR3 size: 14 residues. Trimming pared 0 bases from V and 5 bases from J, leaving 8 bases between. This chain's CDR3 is CASSYSAGDQPQHF. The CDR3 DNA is TGTGCCAGCAGTTACTCAGCGGGGGATCAGCCCCAGCATTTT.

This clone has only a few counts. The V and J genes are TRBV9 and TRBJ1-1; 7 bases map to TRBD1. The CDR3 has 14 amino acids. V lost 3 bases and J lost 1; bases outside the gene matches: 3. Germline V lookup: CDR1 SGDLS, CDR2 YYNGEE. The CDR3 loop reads CASSARDRNTEAFF. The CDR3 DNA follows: TGTGCCAGCAGCGCCCGGGACAGGAACACTGAAGCTTTCTTT.

The CDR3 loop is CASSTGGLDEKLFF. The DNA for the CDR3 is TGCGCCAGCAGCACCGGGGGTCTGGATGAAAAACTGTTTTTT. The rearrangement links TRBV5-1 to TRBJ1-4; TRBD1 is a possible D gene (5 bases). V gave up 4 bases and J gave up 6 bases, with 13 bases separating them. The CDR3 has 14 amino acids. The germline V gene has CDR1 SGHRS and CDR2 YFSETQ.

DNA for the CDR3: TGTGCCAGCAGTTTATCCGACAGTCTAATCGGGGAGCTGTTTTTT. It is translated as CASSLSDSLIGELFF. This rearrangement joins TRBV27 to TRBJ2-2, with TRBD1 as a possible D gene (5 bases). The CDR3 spans 15 residues. V gave up 0 bases and J gave up 7 bases, with 12 bases separating them. Germline assignment: CDR1 MNHEY and CDR2 SMNVEV (reference sequence).

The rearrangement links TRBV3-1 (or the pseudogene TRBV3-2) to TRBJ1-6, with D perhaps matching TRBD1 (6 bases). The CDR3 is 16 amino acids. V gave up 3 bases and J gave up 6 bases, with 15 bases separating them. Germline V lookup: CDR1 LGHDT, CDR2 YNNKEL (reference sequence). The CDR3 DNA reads TGTGCCAGCAGCCAGGGTGGAGGACAGAGTAATTCACCCCTCCACTTT. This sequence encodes CASSQGGGQSNSPLHF.

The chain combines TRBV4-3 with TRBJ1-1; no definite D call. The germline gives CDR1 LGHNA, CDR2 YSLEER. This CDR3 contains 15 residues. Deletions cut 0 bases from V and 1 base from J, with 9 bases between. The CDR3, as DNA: TGCGCCAGCAGCCAAGAGGGAGGAACGAACACTGAAGCTTTCTTT. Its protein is CASSQEGGTNTEAFF.

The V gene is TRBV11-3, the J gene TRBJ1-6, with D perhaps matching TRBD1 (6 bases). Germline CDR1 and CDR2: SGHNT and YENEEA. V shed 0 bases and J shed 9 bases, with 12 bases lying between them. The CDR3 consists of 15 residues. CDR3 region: CASSLEPGGGSPLHF. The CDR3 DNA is TGTGCCAGCAGCTTAGAACCCGGGGGCGGTTCACCCCTCCACTTT.